Detailed here is one T cell receptor beta chain. Its antigen remains unidentified. The data derive from a study of cytomegalovirus exposure and HLA in healthy donors. Study-wide findings and caveats: For TCR beta chains, V- and J-gene trimming was later linked to a missense DCLRE1C variant. Prior analysis indicated that the majority of TCR beta V segments exhibited productivity approximately 87% or approximately 30% of the time.

V was clipped by 5 bases and J by 5 bases; unmatched bases: 11. The V gene's germline CDR1 is MDHEN and CDR2 SYDVKM. The CDR3 has 16 residues. 60 Vbeta and 13 Jbeta primers were used in PCR. Clones were sequenced by immunoSEQ multiplex PCR, and TCRdb holds only the in-frame ones, with some missing. The data hold 120,000 or so clones, with around 80% observed a single time. The clonotype comes from a man aged 25-45 years in good health and CMV-seronegative. Input material: PBMCs. The chain employs TRBV28 and TRBJ1-3; 8 bases match TRBD1. The CDR3 DNA sequence: TGTGCCAGCAGTCCTTCCCACCCAGGGGGCAGAAACACCATATATTTT. Translation: CASSPSHPGGRNTIYF.